The entry that follows covers one TCR beta chain sequence. This clone's antigen is unknown. One base away there is no much larger clone; base qualities are not given. The data were obtained in a study of regulatory T cells in long-lasting Graves disease (TCRdb year 2021). For the study in its entirety: Persistent Graves' disease meant more than 5 years of antithyroid drug treatment with TSH receptor autoantibodies that stayed positive. Antithyroid drugs had been taken for approximately 9.7 years on average by persistent Graves' disease patients in the clinical cohort. The study was conducted in China and was registered as a clinical trial. Peripheral blood TCR sequencing and RNA sequencing compared persistent Graves' disease patients with newly diagnosed Graves' disease patients. A total of around 33 samples underwent TCR sequencing, from around 13 patients with persistent Graves' disease and approximately 20 patients with newly diagnosed Graves' disease. Overall study results and their limits: TRBV28, TRBJ1-2 and TRBJ2-5 were preferentially used in persistent disease, while TRBV20-1 and TRBJ2-1 were favored in newly diagnosed disease. The authors acknowledged the small sample size as a limitation that may reduce accuracy. Persistent Graves' disease patients showed lower TCR Shannon entropy and fewer highly expanded clones than newly diagnosed patients, suggesting clonal expansion. Patients with persistent disease shared more public clonotypes (around 2,500) than newly diagnosed patients did (966). Because the primary lesion, thyroid tissue, could not be accessed, the study looked at peripheral blood alone. Sequencing and analysis were limited to the TCR beta chain.

The meaning of the sample's time point label: persistent/refractory GD, antithyroid drugs over 5 years with positive TRAb. For both TCR sequencing and RNA sequencing, RNA was extracted from PBMCs in TRIzol. The diagnosis of Graves' disease followed American Thyroid Association guidelines. The patients came from an endocrinology department in Xi'an, China. Each patient gave approximately 8.8 milliliters of peripheral blood, collected in an EDTA anticoagulant tube. Ficoll Paque Plus density gradient separation was used to isolate PBMCs, and no further T cell sorting was done. An Agilent 2100 Bioanalyzer and agarose gel were used to check RNA quality, and a NanoDrop 2000 was used to measure RNA concentration. The library was made by multiplex PCR. Sequencing was performed on an Illumina HiSeq 4000. To build TCR beta libraries, CDR3 regions were amplified by Arm-PCR using iRepertoire HTBI primers. Before sequencing, the PCR products underwent gel purification. The authors' pipeline ran thus. Gene usage analysis of CDR3 amino acid clonotypes relied on the roughly 67 TRBV and about 15 TRBJ segments identified across samples. Filtered high-quality paired reads were merged into contigs using COPE and FqMerger. BLAST was used to align contigs to the IMGT TRBV, TRBD and TRBJ reference genes, and CDR3 was defined following IMGT. Any clonotype with a frequency above 0.1% was classified as a highly expanded clone. Shannon entropy served as the measure of repertoire diversity, while the Gini coefficient captured V-J evenness. Clonotypes shared by more than one individual were considered public. TCRdb trimmed public reads at Q25 via fastp, called clones via MiXCR and kept in-frame beta chains. CDR3 protein duplicates are merged, each entry listing the most common genes and DNA. TCRdb's processing, not the authors', yielded these V and J calls. This sample lists about 660,000 distinct CDR3 sequences; 30% were detected once. The ten largest clones capture around 42% of the sample.

Cut back by 1 base and 0 bases, the V and J ends lie 10 bases apart. From cysteine to phenylalanine, the CDR3 is 15 amino acids long. The read is trimmed to its CDR3 DNA, 45 bases read in frame from base 1. Via the germline V gene (reference sequence), CDR1 is DFQATT and CDR2 SNEGSKA. The source was peripheral blood mononuclear cells (PBMCs), collected when the disease was refractory, from a patient treated with antithyroid drugs. The sequence links TRBV20-1 to TRBJ1-5, with the D gene too uncertain to name. The sequence was collected from a female donor with Graves disease. In nucleotides, the sequence is TGCAGTGCTAGAGTGTCAGTTAATAGCAATCAGCCCCAGCATTTT. The resulting protein is CSARVSVNSNQPQHF.